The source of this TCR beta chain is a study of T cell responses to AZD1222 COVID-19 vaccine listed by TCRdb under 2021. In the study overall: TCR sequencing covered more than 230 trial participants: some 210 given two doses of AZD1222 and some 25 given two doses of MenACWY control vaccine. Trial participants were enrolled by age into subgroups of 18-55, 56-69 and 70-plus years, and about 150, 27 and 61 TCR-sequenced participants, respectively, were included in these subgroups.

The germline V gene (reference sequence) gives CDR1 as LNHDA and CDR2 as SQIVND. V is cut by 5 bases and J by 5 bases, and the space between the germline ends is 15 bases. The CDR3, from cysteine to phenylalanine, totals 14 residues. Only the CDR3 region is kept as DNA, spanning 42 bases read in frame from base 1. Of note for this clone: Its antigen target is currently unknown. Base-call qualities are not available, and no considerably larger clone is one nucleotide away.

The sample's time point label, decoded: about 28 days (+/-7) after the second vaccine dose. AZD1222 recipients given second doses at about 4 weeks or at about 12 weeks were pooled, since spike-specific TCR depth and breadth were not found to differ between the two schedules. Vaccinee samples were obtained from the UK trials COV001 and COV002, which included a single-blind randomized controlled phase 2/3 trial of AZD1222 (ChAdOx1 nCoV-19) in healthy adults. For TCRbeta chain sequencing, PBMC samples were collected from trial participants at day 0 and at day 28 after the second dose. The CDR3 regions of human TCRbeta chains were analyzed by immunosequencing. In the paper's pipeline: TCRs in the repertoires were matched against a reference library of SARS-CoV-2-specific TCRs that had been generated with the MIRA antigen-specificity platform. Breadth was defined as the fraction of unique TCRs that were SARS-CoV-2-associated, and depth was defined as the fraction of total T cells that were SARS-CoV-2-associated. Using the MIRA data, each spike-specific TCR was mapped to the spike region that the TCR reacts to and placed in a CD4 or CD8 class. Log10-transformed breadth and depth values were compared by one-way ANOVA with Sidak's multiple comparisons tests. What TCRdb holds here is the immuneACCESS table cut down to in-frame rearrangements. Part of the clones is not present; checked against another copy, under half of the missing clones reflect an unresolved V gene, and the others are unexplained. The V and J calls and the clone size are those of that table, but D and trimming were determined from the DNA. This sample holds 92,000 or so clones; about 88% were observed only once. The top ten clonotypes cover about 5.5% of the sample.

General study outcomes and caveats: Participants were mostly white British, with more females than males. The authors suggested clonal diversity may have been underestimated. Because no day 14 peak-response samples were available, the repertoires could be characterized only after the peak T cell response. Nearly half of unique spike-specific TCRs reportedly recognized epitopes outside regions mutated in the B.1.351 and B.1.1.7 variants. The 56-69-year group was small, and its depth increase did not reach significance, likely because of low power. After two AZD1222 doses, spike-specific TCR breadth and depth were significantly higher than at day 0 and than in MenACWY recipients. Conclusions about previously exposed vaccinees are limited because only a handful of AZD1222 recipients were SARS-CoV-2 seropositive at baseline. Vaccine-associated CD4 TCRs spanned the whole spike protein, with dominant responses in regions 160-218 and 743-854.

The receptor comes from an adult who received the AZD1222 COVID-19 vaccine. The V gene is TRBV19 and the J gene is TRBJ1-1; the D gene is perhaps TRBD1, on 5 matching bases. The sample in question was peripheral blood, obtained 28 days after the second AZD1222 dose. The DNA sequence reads TGTGCCAGTAGTTCCTACTCATACAGGACTGAAGCTTTCTTT. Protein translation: CASSSYSYRTEAFF.